This T cell receptor beta chain was profiled in a study of identical twins. Germline V gene data show CDR1 as MNHEY and CDR2 as SVGAGI. The CDR3 runs 18 residues. V dropped 0 bases and J dropped 7 bases, with 24 bases sitting between them. TCRdb re-derived calls from the 5' RACE reads in MiXCR, one entry per CDR3 protein. The sample gives roughly 1,500,000 distinct CDR3 sequences, around 33% of which show up once; over 0.25% is in the top ten. This TCR came from a newborn girl in good health. The chain carries TRBV6-5 and TRBJ1-2; tentatively, D is TRBD1 (6 bases). Sequenced input: cord blood. The DNA of the CDR3 is TGTGCCAGCAGTTACTCCGCATCAAGGACAGTCCAAGCCTTTGGCTACACCTTC. As protein: CASSYSASRTVQAFGYTF.